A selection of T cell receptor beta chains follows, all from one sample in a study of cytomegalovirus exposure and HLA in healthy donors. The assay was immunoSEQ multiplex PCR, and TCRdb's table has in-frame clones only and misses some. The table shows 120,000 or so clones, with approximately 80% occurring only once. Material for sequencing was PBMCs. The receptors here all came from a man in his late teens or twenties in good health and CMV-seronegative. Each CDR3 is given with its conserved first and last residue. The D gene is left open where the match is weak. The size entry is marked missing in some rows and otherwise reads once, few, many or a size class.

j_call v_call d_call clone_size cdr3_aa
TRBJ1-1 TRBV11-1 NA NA CASSLERNTEAFF
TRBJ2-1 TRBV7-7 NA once CASSLSSFGDEQFF
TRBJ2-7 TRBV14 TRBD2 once CASSLPTSAEQYF
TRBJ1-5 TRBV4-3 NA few CASSQEKGGNQPQHF
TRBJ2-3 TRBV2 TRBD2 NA CATRTSGSTDTQYF
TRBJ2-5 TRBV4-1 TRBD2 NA CASGPAGLETQYF
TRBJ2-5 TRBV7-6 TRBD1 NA CASSPGQGGLKETQYF
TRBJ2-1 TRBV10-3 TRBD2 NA CAISESGTSGSEQFF
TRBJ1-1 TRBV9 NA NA CASSVGTGAFFSEAFF
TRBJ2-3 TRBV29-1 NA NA CSAPGDREVDTQYF
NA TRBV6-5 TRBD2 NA CASSYSASGSSYEQYF
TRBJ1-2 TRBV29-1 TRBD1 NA CSGGGQTGEGPYGYTF
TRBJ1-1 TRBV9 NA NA CASSVGNRETEAFF
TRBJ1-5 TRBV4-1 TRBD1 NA CASSQTRGTEVNQPQHF
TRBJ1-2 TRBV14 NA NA CASSQVWPGGDGYTF
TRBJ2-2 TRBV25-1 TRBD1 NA CASSERIQGTGELFF
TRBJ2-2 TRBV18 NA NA CASSGADTGELFF
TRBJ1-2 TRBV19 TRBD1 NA CASSIGRGMSGYTF
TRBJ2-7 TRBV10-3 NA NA CAISDMASASYEQYF
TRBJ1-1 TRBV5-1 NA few CASSLDEVNTEAFF
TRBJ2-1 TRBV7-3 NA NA CASSLLAISYNEQFF
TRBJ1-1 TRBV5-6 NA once CASSSDPTGFTEAFF
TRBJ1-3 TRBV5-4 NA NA CASSLGGGVVGNTIYF
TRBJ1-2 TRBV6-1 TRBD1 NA CAITGGANYGYTF
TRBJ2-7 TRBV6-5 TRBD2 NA CASREVPGGPQEQYF
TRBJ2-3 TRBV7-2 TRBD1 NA CASSSGQPETHTQWYF
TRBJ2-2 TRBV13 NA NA CASSPRAGELFF